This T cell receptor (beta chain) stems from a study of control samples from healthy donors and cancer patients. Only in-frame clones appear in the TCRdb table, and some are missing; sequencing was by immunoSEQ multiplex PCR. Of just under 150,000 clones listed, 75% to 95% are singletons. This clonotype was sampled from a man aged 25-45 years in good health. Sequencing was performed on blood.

The CDR3 is CASSLQGSPYEQYF. CDR3 bases: TGTGCCAGCAGTTTACAGGGGTCCCCCTACGAGCAGTACTTC. This chain connects TRBV27 to TRBJ2-7; a weak D match, TRBD1 (6 bases). Germline values: CDR1 MNHEY, CDR2 SMNVEV (reference sequence). V lost 2 bases and J lost 2, with 10 bases in between. This CDR3 has 14 residues.